Listed below are T cell receptor beta chains from one sample, sequenced in a study of blood T cell repertoires in COVID-19. TCRdb's copy holds only in-frame clones and misses some; the assay was immunoSEQ multiplex PCR. Of 40,000 to 45,000 clones listed, 85% to 95% were seen once; the top ten hold more than 5.5%. Sample: peripheral blood. These receptors came from a human donor in a cohort sampled during active COVID-19. CDR3s include the opening cysteine and the closing phenylalanine or tryptophan. A D gene is named only where the DNA matches it firmly. Size is omitted from some rows. Given values are once, few, many or a class for expanded clones.

cdr3_nt	cdr3_aa	clone_size	d_call	v_call	j_call
TGTGCCAGCAGCCCTCTAAAGACAGGGGAGAACTATGGCTACACCTTC	CASSPLKTGENYGYTF	.	TRBD1	TRBV5-6	TRBJ1-2
TGTGCCAGCAAGAGGACTAGCGACAGCTCCTACGAGCAGTACTTC	CASKRTSDSSYEQYF	.	TRBD2	TRBV6-5	TRBJ2-7
TGTGCCAGCAGCGGCCGGGACAGGGGGTACACCGGGGAGCTGTTTTTT	CASSGRDRGYTGELFF	.	TRBD1	TRBV7-2	TRBJ2-2
TGTGCCAGCAGTTTCGGGGAGCAGTTCTTC	CASSFGEQFF	.	.	TRBV28	TRBJ2-1
TGCAGTGCTAGTGTGCATGGGTGGGCAGGGGGTTACAATGAGCAGTTCTTC	CSASVHGWAGGYNEQFF	.	TRBD1	TRBV20-1	TRBJ2-1
TGTGCCAGCAGCTTAGAACTAGCGGGAGTCTCCTACGAGCAGTACTTC	CASSLELAGVSYEQYF	.	TRBD2	TRBV7-8	TRBJ2-7
TGTGCCAGCAGCTTAGACGTAGCCCCGAGCTCCTACAATGAGCAGTTCTTC	CASSLDVAPSSYNEQFF	.	.	TRBV7-2	TRBJ2-1
TGTGCCAGCAGCGTAGTATATAGCGGGCGCACAGATACGCAGTATTTT	CASSVVYSGRTDTQYF	.	TRBD2	TRBV9	TRBJ2-3
TGTGCCAGCAGCTTGGACCCAGCGGGGGGGCTGAATGAGCAGTTCTTC	CASSLDPAGGLNEQFF	.	TRBD2	TRBV5-4	TRBJ2-1
TGTGCCAGCAGCCAAGACCCAGCGGGAGGATCAACAGATACGCAGTATTTT	CASSQDPAGGSTDTQYF	.	TRBD2	TRBV14	TRBJ2-3
TGTGCCTGGTCAGGGGGTCGTCAGCCCCAGCATTTT	CAWSGGRQPQHF	.	TRBD1	TRBV30	TRBJ1-5
TGCGCCAGCAGCTTAAGCGGACAGGGCGACGAGCAGTACTTC	CASSLSGQGDEQYF	.	TRBD1	TRBV5-1	TRBJ2-7
TGCAGCGACCGACAGGGACCGACTGAAGCTTTCTTT	CSDRQGPTEAFF	once	TRBD1	TRBV29-1	TRBJ1-1
TGTGCCAGCAGTTTTGGAGGGCTAGCGGGGACAGTTTCCTACAATGAGCAGTTCTTC	CASSFGGLAGTVSYNEQFF	.	TRBD2	TRBV28	TRBJ2-1
TGTGCCAGCAGTGAGCCTCCCCAATTACGGGGGGACGGGAGCAATCAGCCCCAGCATTTT	CASSEPPQLRGDGSNQPQHF	.	.	TRBV2	TRBJ1-5
TGCGCCAGCAGCTTGTCGGGGGGAAGCTACGAGCAGTACTTC	CASSLSGGSYEQYF	.	TRBD2	TRBV5-1	TRBJ2-7
TGTGCCAGCAGTTTATTTTGGGACAGTGGGGCAGATACGCAGTATTTT	CASSLFWDSGADTQYF	.	TRBD1	TRBV28	TRBJ2-3